These T cell receptor beta chains were read from a single sample in a study of T cell responses to AZD1222 COVID-19 vaccine. Assay used: immunoSEQ multiplex PCR; TCRdb lists only in-frame clones, some missing. The sample shows 200,000 to 250,000 clones, around 94% of them seen only once. The sample here was peripheral blood, taken 28 days after the second dose of the MenACWY control vaccine. The origin of the receptors is an adult who received the MenACWY meningococcal vaccine as a control. CDR3s include the opening cysteine and the closing phenylalanine or tryptophan. A D gene is named only where the DNA matches it firmly. The size field is filled for only some rows; it gives once, few, many or a size class.

CDR3aa	CDR3nt	d_gene	abundance	len	j_gene	v_gene
CASRSPHYEQYF	TGCGCCAGCCGAAGCCCTCACTACGAGCAGTACTTC	.	.	12	TRBJ2-7	TRBV23-1
CASSFGQQETQYF	TGTGCCAGCAGCTTTGGGCAGCAAGAGACCCAGTACTTC	.	.	13	TRBJ2-5	TRBV11-3
CASSPLLAWDNEQFF	TGTGCCAGCAGTCCACTACTCGCATGGGACAATGAGCAGTTCTTC	.	.	15	TRBJ2-1	TRBV27
CASSPARPTGELFF	TGTGCCAGCAGCCCCGCACGGCCCACCGGGGAGCTGTTTTTT	.	.	14	TRBJ2-2	TRBV5-5
CASSYRDRGSGANVLTF	TGCGCCAGCAGCTATCGGGACAGGGGGAGTGGGGCCAACGTCCTGACTTTC	TRBD1	.	17	TRBJ2-6	TRBV5-1
CASSQENVLFSGEQFF	TGTGCCAGCAGCCAGGAAAATGTACTCTTCAGTGGGGAGCAGTTCTTC	.	once	16	TRBJ2-1	TRBV14
CASSEATGGASYEQYF	TGTGCCAGCAGTGAAGCCACGGGAGGCGCGTCCTACGAGCAGTACTTC	TRBD2	.	16	TRBJ2-7	TRBV2
CASKGGDRGDQPQHF	TGCGCCAGCAAAGGTGGGGACAGGGGAGATCAGCCCCAGCATTTT	TRBD1	.	15	TRBJ1-5	TRBV5-1
CATSDLSGGGLQSTDTQYF	TGTGCCACCAGTGATTTGAGTGGCGGGGGGCTCCAATCTACAGATACGCAGTATTTT	TRBD2	.	19	TRBJ2-3	TRBV24-1
CASSLSRQGPMNTEAFF	TGTGCCAGCAGTTTATCACGACAGGGGCCAATGAACACTGAAGCTTTCTTT	TRBD1	.	17	TRBJ1-1	TRBV27
CASIPRDRAETNYGYTF	TGTGCCAGCATCCCCCGGGACAGGGCCGAAACTAACTATGGCTACACCTTC	TRBD1	.	17	TRBJ1-2	TRBV5-4
CASSREQSSGNTIYF	TGTGCCAGCAGCCGGGAGCAGAGCTCTGGAAACACCATATATTTT	.	.	15	TRBJ1-3	TRBV7-6
CATSPSSGTLNTGELFF	TGTGCCACCAGCCCTTCTTCCGGGACACTGAACACCGGGGAGCTGTTTTTT	.	.	17	TRBJ2-2	TRBV15
CATSDLRYSGGAGGTDTQYF	TGTGCCACCAGTGATTTGCGGTACAGCGGGGGGGCGGGTGGCACAGATACGCAGTATTTT	TRBD2	.	20	TRBJ2-3	TRBV24-1
CASWAGGTEAFF	TGTGCCAGCTGGGCGGGGGGTACTGAAGCTTTCTTT	.	few	12	TRBJ1-1	TRBV28
CASSLVVAINEQFF	TGTGCCAGCAGCTTAGTCGTGGCCATCAATGAGCAGTTCTTC	.	.	14	TRBJ2-1	TRBV7-2
CASSFPRGTYEQYF	TGTGCCAGCAGCTTCCCCCGAGGCACCTACGAGCAGTACTTC	.	.	14	TRBJ2-7	TRBV5-6
CASRRDRNTEAFF	TGTGCCAGCAGGCGGGACAGAAACACTGAAGCTTTCTTT	TRBD1	.	13	TRBJ1-1	TRBV7-2
CASSWTGYNSPLHF	TGTGCCAGCAGTTGGACAGGTTATAATTCACCCCTCCACTTT	TRBD1	.	14	TRBJ1-6	TRBV25-1
CASSNRASNTEAFF	TGTGCCAGTAGTAACAGGGCCTCGAACACTGAAGCTTTCTTT	.	.	14	TRBJ1-1	TRBV19
CASSLGRAMGSPLHF	TGTGCCAGCAGCTTGGGGAGGGCGATGGGGTCACCCCTCCACTTT	.	.	15	TRBJ1-6	TRBV5-4
CASSLKGQINYGYTF	TGTGCCAGTAGCCTTAAGGGACAGATAAACTATGGCTACACCTTC	TRBD1	.	15	TRBJ1-2	TRBV19
CASSPRVDREQFF	TGTGCCAGCAGTCCGCGGGTTGACAGGGAGCAGTTCTTC	.	.	13	TRBJ2-1	TRBV6-5
CASSFRSDRGLSPLHF	TGTGCCAGCAGCTTTCGTTCGGACAGGGGGCTTTCACCCCTCCACTTT	TRBD1	.	16	TRBJ1-6	TRBV7-6
CASSRWDTHSYNEQFF	TGTGCCAGCAGCCGCTGGGACACACACTCCTACAATGAGCAGTTCTTC	.	.	16	TRBJ2-1	TRBV5-4
CASSPRTGQAFF	TGTGCCAGCAGCCCAAGGACAGGGCAAGCTTTCTTT	TRBD1	.	12	TRBJ1-1	TRBV7-8
CASSVAGTRGTGELFF	TGTGCCAGCAGCGTAGCGGGGACCCGGGGTACCGGGGAGCTGTTTTTT	.	.	16	TRBJ2-2	TRBV9
CASSVGGEAFF	TGTGCCAGCAGCGTCGGGGGTGAAGCTTTCTTT	.	.	11	TRBJ1-1	TRBV12-3/TRBV12-4
CASSYSKGTLAYEQYF	TGTGCCAGCAGTTACTCGAAAGGGACCTTGGCCTACGAGCAGTACTTC	.	.	16	TRBJ2-7	TRBV6-5
CASSQRTSGGDEQFF	TGTGCCAGCAGCCAACGGACTAGCGGGGGCGATGAGCAGTTCTTC	TRBD2	once	15	TRBJ2-1	TRBV11-3
CASSESLAGYNEQFF	TGTGCCAGCAGTGAGTCGCTAGCGGGCTACAATGAGCAGTTCTTC	TRBD2	.	15	TRBJ2-1	TRBV6-1
CASSLHRANTEAFF	TGTGCCAGCAGTTTGCACAGGGCGAACACTGAAGCTTTCTTT	.	.	14	TRBJ1-1	TRBV28
CASSNNRGLNTGELFF	TGTGCCAGTAGTAACAACAGGGGATTGAACACCGGGGAGCTGTTTTTT	TRBD1	.	16	TRBJ2-2	TRBV19
CASSPRGVHEQYF	TGTGCCAGCTCACCAAGAGGGGTCCACGAGCAGTACTTC	.	.	13	TRBJ2-7	TRBV18
CASSLSADTQYF	TGTGCCAGCAGTTTAAGCGCAGATACGCAGTATTTT	.	once	12	TRBJ2-3	TRBV12-3/TRBV12-4
CASSISPSGSSYNEQFF	TGTGCCAGTAGTATATCGCCTAGCGGGAGCTCCTACAATGAGCAGTTCTTC	TRBD2	.	17	TRBJ2-1	TRBV19
CASTPDLGGRDTEAFF	TGTGCCAGCACCCCCGACCTCGGGGGGCGGGACACTGAAGCTTTCTTT	.	once	16	TRBJ1-1	TRBV28